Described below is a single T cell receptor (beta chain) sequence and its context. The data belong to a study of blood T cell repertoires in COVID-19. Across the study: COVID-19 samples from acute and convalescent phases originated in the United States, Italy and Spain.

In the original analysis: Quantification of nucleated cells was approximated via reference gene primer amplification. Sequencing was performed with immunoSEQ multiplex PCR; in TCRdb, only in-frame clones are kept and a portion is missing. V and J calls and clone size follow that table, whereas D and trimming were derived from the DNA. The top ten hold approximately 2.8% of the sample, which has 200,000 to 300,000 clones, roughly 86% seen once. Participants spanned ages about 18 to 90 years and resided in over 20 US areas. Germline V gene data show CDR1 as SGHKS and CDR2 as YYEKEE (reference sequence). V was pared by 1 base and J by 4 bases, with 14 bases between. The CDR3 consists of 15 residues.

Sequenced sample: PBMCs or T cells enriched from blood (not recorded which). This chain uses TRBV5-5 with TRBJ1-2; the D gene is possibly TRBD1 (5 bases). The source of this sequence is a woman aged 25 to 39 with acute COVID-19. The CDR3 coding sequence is TGTGCCAGCAGCTTGACATTGGGGGGAGCCTATGGCTACACCTTC. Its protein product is CASSLTLGGAYGYTF.